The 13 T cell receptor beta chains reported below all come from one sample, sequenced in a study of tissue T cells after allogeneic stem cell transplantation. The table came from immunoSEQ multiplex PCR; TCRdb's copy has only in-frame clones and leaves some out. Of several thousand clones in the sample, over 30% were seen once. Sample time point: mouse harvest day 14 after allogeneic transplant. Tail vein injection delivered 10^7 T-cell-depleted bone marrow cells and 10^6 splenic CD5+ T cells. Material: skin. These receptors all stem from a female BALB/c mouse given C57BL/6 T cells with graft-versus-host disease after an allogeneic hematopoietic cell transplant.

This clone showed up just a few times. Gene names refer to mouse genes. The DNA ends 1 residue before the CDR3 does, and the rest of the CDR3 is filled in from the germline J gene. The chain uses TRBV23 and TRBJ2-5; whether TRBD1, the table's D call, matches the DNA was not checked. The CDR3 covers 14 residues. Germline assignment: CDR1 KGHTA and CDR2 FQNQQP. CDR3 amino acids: CSSSQHRGQDTQYF. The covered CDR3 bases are TGCTCCAGCAGTCAGCACAGGGGGCAAGACACCCAGTAC.

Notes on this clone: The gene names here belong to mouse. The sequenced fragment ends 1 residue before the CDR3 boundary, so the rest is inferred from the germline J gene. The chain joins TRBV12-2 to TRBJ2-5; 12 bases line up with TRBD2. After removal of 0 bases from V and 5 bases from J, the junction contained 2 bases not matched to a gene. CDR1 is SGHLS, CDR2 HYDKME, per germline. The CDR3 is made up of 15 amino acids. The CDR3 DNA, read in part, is TGTGCCAGCTCTCTCGGGACTGGGGGGTTAGACACCCAGTAC. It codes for CASSLGTGGLDTQY. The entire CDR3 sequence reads CASSLGTGGLDTQYF.

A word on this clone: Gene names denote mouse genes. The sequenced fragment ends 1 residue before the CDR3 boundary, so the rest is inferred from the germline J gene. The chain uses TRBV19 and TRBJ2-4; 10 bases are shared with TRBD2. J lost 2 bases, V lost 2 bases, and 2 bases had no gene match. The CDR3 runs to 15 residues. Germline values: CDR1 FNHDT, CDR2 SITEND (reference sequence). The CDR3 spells CASSMGLGTQNTLYF. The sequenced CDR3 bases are TGTGCCAGCAGTATGGGACTGGGGACTCAAAACACCTTGTAC.

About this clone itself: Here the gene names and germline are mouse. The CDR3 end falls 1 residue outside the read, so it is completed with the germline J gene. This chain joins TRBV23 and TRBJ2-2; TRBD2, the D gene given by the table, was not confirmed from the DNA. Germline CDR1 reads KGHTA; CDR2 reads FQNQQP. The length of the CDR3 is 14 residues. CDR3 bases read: TGCTCCAGCAGTCTTACTGGAAACACCGGGCAGCTCTAC. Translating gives CSSSLTGNTGQLY. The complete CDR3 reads CSSSLTGNTGQLYF.

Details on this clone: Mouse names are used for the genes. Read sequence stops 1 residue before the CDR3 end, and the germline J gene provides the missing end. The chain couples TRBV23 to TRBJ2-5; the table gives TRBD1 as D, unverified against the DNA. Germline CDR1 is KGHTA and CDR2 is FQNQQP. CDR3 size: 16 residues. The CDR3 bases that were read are TGCTCCAGCAGTCAATCGGGGACAGGGAACCAAGACACCCAGTAC. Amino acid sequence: CSSSQSGTGNQDTQY. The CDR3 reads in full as CSSSQSGTGNQDTQYF.

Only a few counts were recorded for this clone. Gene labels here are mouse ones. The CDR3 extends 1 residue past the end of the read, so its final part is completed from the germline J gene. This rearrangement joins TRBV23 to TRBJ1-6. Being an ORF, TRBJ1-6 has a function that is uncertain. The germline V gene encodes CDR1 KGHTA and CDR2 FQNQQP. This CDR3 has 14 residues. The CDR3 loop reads CSSSQSWRNSPLYF. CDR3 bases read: TGCTCCAGCAGTCAATCATGGAGGAATTCGCCCCTCTAC.

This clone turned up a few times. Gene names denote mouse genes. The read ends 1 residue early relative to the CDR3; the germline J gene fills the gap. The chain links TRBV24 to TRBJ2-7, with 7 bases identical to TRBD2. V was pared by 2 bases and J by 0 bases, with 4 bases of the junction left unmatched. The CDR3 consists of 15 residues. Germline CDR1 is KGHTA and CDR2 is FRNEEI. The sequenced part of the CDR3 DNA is TGTGCCAGCAGTCTGCTGGGGGTCAGCTCCTATGAACAGTAC. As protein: CASSLLGVSSYEQY. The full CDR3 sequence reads CASSLLGVSSYEQYF.

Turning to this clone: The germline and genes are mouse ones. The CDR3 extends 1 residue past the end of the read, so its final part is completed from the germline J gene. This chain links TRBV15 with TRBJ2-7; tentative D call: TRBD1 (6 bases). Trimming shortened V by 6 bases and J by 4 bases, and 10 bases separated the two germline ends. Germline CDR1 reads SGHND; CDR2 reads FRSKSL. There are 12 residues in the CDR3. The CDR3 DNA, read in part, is TGTGCCAGCAGGTCCGGGACATATGAACAGTAC. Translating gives CASRSGTYEQY. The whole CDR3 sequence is CASRSGTYEQYF.

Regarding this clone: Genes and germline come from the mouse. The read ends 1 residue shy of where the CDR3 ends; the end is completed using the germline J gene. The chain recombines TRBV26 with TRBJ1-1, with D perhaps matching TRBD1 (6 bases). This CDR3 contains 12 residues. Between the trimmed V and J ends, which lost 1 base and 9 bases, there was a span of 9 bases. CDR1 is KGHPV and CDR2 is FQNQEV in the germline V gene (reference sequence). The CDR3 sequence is CASSLWGAQVFF. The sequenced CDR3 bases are TGTGCCAGCAGTCTGTGGGGGGCGCAAGTCTTC.

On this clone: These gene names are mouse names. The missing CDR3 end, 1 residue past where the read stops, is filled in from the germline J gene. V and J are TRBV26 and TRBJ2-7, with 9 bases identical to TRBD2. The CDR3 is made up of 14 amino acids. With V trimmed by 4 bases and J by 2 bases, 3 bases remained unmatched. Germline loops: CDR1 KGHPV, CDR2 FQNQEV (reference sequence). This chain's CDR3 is CASSPGTGPYEQYF. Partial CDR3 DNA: TGTGCCAGCAGTCCCGGGACTGGGCCCTATGAACAGTAC.

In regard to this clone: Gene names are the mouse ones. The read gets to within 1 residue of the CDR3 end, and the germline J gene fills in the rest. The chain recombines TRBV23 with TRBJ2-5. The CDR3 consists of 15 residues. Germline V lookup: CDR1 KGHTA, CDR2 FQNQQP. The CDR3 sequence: CSSSQMGAGQDTQYF. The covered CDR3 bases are TGCTCCAGCAGTCAAATGGGGGCGGGCCAAGACACCCAGTAC.

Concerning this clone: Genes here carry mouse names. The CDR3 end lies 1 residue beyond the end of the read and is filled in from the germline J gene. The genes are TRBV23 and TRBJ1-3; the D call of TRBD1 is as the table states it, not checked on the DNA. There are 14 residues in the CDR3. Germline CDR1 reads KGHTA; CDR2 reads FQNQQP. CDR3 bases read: TGCTCCAGCAGTCAAGACAGTTCTGGAAATACGCTCTAT. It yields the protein CSSSQDSSGNTLY. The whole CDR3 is CSSSQDSSGNTLYF. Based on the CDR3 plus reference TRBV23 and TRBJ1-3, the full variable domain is DAAVTQKPRYLIKMKGQEAEMKCIPEKGHTAVFWYQQKQSKELKFLIYFQNQQPLDQIDMVKERFSAVCPSSSLCSLGIRTCEAEDSALYLCSSSQDSSGNTLYFGEGSRLIVV.

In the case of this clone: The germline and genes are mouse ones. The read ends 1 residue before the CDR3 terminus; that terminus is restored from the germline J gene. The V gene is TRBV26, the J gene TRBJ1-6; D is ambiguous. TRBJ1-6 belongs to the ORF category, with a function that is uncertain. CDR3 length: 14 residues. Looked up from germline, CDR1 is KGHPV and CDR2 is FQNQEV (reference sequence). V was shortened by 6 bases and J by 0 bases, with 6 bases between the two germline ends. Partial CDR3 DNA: TGTGCCAGCAGCCATAATTCCTATAATTCGCCCCTCTAC. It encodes CASSHNSYNSPLY. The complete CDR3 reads CASSHNSYNSPLYF.